This T cell receptor (beta chain) was identified during a study of CD8 T cells in ankylosing spondylitis (TCRdb year 2017). The study in broad terms: The study profiled T cell receptor beta repertoires in healthy donors and ankylosing spondylitis patients to find disease-linked TCR variants. The full study cohort was made up of 25 to 30 ankylosing spondylitis patients and 108 healthy donors. Peripheral blood samples were taken, and synovial fluid was additionally collected from ankylosing spondylitis patients.

Via the germline V gene, CDR1 is MNHGY and CDR2 SVAAGI. There are 10 amino acids in the CDR3, from cysteine to phenylalanine inclusive. Only the CDR3 DNA is retained, 30 bases long and in frame from the first base. V lost 6 bases and J lost 12 bases; the stretch between them is 9 bases long. The listed sequencing device is Illumina HiSeq 2500. Quantitative 5'-RACE with molecular barcodes was used to prepare TCR beta libraries. The study's own analysis went as follows. Disease-linked TCR variants were identified with a new computational method built on a probabilistic model of VDJ rearrangement. TCRdb cleaned the public reads at Q25 with fastp, built clones with MiXCR and kept in-frame beta chains. Each entry is one CDR3 protein sequence, shown with its most common DNA and genes. TCRdb's processing, not the authors' own work, is the source of the V and J calls. The sample table records about 30,000 distinct CDR3 sequences; about 5.2% of these occur just once. The ten largest make up around 1.8% of the sample.

This clonotype was detected ten times or more. It has no known antigen specificity. Qualities for individual bases were not recorded, and no much larger clone is one base off. Results and caveats for the whole study, not just this receptor: The disease-linked clones had a CD8+ phenotype and were found at relatively low frequencies in peripheral blood. The disease-linked clones were reported to be significantly enriched in matched synovial fluid samples from ankylosing spondylitis patients. Some motif variants were previously reported in synovial fluid and blood of reactive arthritis patients, suggesting common disease-initiation mechanisms. Blood from ankylosing spondylitis patients appeared to be characterized by a TCR beta motif made up of under ten highly homologous amino acid variants.

Recombination linked TRBV6-9 to TRBJ2-1; the D gene is not confidently resolved. The sequenced sample consisted of blood, either unsorted or a sorted T cell fraction (not recorded which). The sequence came from a female donor with ankylosing spondylitis or in good health (not recorded which). The nucleotide sequence reads TGTGCCAGCAGGACCCAGCGGCAGTTCTTC. The encoded protein is CASRTQRQFF.